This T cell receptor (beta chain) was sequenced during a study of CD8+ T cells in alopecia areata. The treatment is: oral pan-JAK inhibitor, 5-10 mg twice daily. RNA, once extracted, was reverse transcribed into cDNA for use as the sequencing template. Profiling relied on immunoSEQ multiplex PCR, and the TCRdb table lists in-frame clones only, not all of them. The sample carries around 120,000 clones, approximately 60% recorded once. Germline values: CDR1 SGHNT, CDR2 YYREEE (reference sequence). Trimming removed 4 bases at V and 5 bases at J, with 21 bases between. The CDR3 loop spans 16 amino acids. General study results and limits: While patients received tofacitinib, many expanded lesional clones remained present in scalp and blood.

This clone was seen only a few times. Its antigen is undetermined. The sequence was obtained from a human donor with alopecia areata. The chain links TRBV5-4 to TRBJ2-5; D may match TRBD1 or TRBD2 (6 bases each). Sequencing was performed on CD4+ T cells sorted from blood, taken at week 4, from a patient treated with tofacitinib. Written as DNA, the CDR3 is TGTGCCAGCAGCCGACGGACAGACGGACTAATGGAGACCCAGTACTTC. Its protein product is CASSRRTDGLMETQYF.